The entry below describes one TCR beta chain. The CDR3 has 16 residues. CDR1 and CDR2 (germline): SNHLY, FYNNEI. With V trimmed by 4 bases and J by 4 bases, 12 bases remained unmatched. This sample was taken from a study of blood T cell repertoires in COVID-19. TCRdb's table, derived via immunoSEQ multiplex PCR, lists solely in-frame clones and lacks some. The sample consists of 300,000 to 350,000 clones, roughly 87% of them appearing once. The clonotype comes from a woman in her sixties with COVID-19, enrolled during active disease. J is TRBJ1-2 and V is TRBV2; TRBD1 aligns across 7 bases. The sequenced material came from peripheral blood. The CDR3 loop reads CASSGLRTGGSYGYTF. The CDR3 nucleotides are TGTGCCAGCAGTGGGCTCCGGACAGGTGGGAGCTATGGCTACACCTTC.